One and the same sample provided the 18 T cell receptor beta chains below, sequenced in a study of cytomegalovirus exposure and HLA in healthy donors. With 60 Vbeta and 13 Jbeta primers, the PCR was carried out. Clones were read by immunoSEQ multiplex PCR, and TCRdb kept only the in-frame ones, dropping some. The sample comprises roughly 110,000 clones, roughly 76% of which are singletons, and roughly 6% rests with the top ten. The sample comprised PBMCs. Source of these receptors: a woman in her forties or fifties in good health and CMV-seropositive.

The chain is built from TRBV10-3 and TRBJ2-5; D might be TRBD2 (5 bases). Between the trimmed V and J ends, which lost 3 bases and 2 bases, there was a span of 13 bases. This CDR3 has 15 amino acids. Germline V gene data show CDR1 as ENHRY and CDR2 as SYGVKD. The CDR3 is CAISDVRTGQETQYF. The DNA of the CDR3 is TGTGCCATCAGTGACGTTAGGACTGGGCAAGAGACCCAGTACTTC.

The chain combines TRBV28 with TRBJ1-1; 10 positions match TRBD1. Trimming cost V 4 bases and J 4 bases; bases outside gene matches: 12. Germline V lookup: CDR1 MDHEN, CDR2 SYDVKM. This CDR3 is built from 17 residues. The CDR3 loop reads CASSSLGQGGIGTEAFF. The CDR3, as DNA: TGTGCCAGCAGTTCATTAGGACAGGGGGGTATAGGCACTGAAGCTTTCTTT.

This rearrangement joins TRBV28 to TRBJ1-1; D is unclear. V lost 3 bases to trimming and J lost 2 bases, with 13 bases between them. Looked up from germline, CDR1 is MDHEN and CDR2 is SYDVKM. The CDR3 runs to 15 residues. The CDR3 coding sequence is TGTGCCAGCAGTTTCCCTTCGGGAGGAAACACTGAAGCTTTCTTT. Protein product: CASSFPSGGNTEAFF.

The chain uses TRBV5-1 and TRBJ2-5, with a weak D call TRBD2 (6 bases). Trimming took 3 bases from V and 2 from J, leaving 8 bases between them. The CDR3 is 13 amino acids. In germline, CDR1 is SGHRS, CDR2 YFSETQ. CDR3 region: CASSWGLQETQYF. CDR3 bases: TGCGCCAGCAGCTGGGGACTTCAAGAGACCCAGTACTTC.

The chain's CDR3 is CASSQDRGSGGSGETQYF. Here the CDR3 DNA reads TGCGCCAGCAGCCAAGATCGGGGTAGCGGGGGGTCGGGGGAGACCCAGTACTTC. The chain couples TRBV4-1 to TRBJ2-5, with 10 bases aligning to TRBD2. CDR3 length equals 18 residues. Per germline, CDR1 MGHRA and CDR2 YSYEKL. V was clipped by 0 bases and J by 5 bases; unmatched bases: 12.

The gene calls are TRBV4-2 and TRBJ1-1; D is unresolved. Per the germline V gene, CDR1 is LGHNA and CDR2 is YNFKEQ. CDR3 length equals 16 residues. V was clipped by 0 bases and J by 6 bases, with 17 bases between them. Here the CDR3 reads CASSQDSREPAPEAFF. In DNA, the CDR3 is TGTGCCAGCAGCCAAGATAGTAGAGAACCCGCCCCTGAAGCTTTCTTT.

The rearrangement joins TRBV4-3 to TRBJ2-1; 7 nucleotides agree with TRBD1. Germline CDR1 and CDR2: LGHNA and YSLEER. J gave up 3 bases and V 0 bases, and 8 bases lay outside the gene matches. The CDR3 is 17 residues long. The CDR3 bases are TGCGCCAGCAGCCAAGATAGAGGGGGCAACTTCTACAATGAGCAGTTCTTC. As protein: CASSQDRGGNFYNEQFF.

As DNA, the CDR3 is TGCGCCAGCAGCCAAGGGGGCGCGGATCAGCCCCAGCATTTT. Protein sequence: CASSQGGADQPQHF. This chain connects TRBV5-1 to TRBJ1-5, with 7 bases lining up with TRBD1. V lost 4 bases, J lost 5 bases, and 6 bases stayed unmatched. CDR3 size: 14 residues. Germline CDR1 reads SGHRS; CDR2 reads YFSETQ.

The rearrangement joins TRBV5-4 to TRBJ2-3; possibly TRBD2 for D (5 bases). Germline CDR1 SGHNT, CDR2 YYREEE (reference sequence). The CDR3 spans 14 residues. This chain's CDR3 is CVARAEASTDTQYF. The CDR3 nucleotides are TGTGTCGCGAGGGCAGAAGCTAGCACAGATACGCAGTATTTT.

CDR3 protein: CASSLVDRIGNTIYF. The CDR3 DNA reads as TGTGCCAGCAGCTTGGTTGACAGAATTGGAAACACCATATATTTT. This sequence joins TRBV5-8 and TRBJ1-3; D is possibly TRBD1 (5 bases). The CDR3 contains 15 residues. CDR1 is SGHTS, CDR2 YDEGEE, per germline. V shed 0 bases and J shed 3 bases, with 10 bases lying between them.

The gene calls are TRBV29-1 and TRBJ2-2; TRBD2 agrees at 16 bases. The CDR3 runs to 18 residues. V lost 5 bases to trimming and J lost 7 bases; unmatched junction nucleotides: 13. The V gene's germline CDR1 is SQVTM and CDR2 ANQGSEA. The CDR3 bases are TGCAGCGTTTTCGGTCCGGGACTAGCGGGGGGGCGAGGCGGGGAGCTGTTTTTT. This gives the protein CSVFGPGLAGGRGGELFF.

V gene TRBV7-8 combines with J gene TRBJ2-2; 11 bases fit TRBD2. The ends lost 7 bases at V and 3 bases at J; junction bases unmatched: 4. The germline gives CDR1 SGHVS, CDR2 FQNEAQ. The CDR3 is made up of 15 amino acids. The CDR3 sequence is CASILAGGYTGELFF. The CDR3 DNA sequence: TGTGCCAGCATCCTAGCGGGGGGTTACACCGGGGAGCTGTTTTTT.

The chain is built from TRBV6-1 and TRBJ2-7; D ambiguous. Trimming pared 4 bases from V and 3 bases from J, leaving 4 bases between. Per germline, CDR1 MNHNS and CDR2 SASEGT. There are 11 residues in the CDR3. The CDR3 loop is CASSVNYEQYF. DNA of the CDR3: TGTGCCAGCAGTGTTAACTACGAGCAGTACTTC.

There are a few counts of this clone. The chain is built from TRBV6-6 and TRBJ1-1, with 8 bases lining up with TRBD1. The CDR3 runs 14 residues. Germline V lookup: CDR1 MNHNY, CDR2 SVGAGI (reference sequence). The V and J ends lost 10 bases and 5 bases, in that order; junction bases with no gene match: 12. This CDR3 reads CATFSGTGNTEAFF. For the CDR3, the DNA is TGTGCCACTTTCTCCGGGACAGGAAATACTGAAGCTTTCTTT.

The rearrangement uses TRBV6-6 and TRBJ2-5; 7 bases are shared with TRBD1. The DNA end is a closer match to TRBJ2-7, so the J assignment may be wrong. The CDR3 contains 15 residues. The germline V gene has CDR1 MNHNY and CDR2 SVGAGI (reference sequence). Here the CDR3 reads CASSYSKGQRSEQYF. The CDR3 nucleotides read TGTGCCAGCAGTTACTCGAAGGGACAGCGCTCCGAGCAGTACTTC.

This clone was counted a single time. V gene TRBV11-2 combines with J gene TRBJ2-3; TRBD2 might be the D (6 bases). The CDR3 runs 17 residues. Trimming removed 1 base from V and 0 bases from J, with 14 bases in between. The germline V gene encodes CDR1 SGHAT and CDR2 FQNNGV. CDR3 nucleotide sequence: TGTGCCAGCAGCTTAGTTGCGGCGGGGCTTAGCACAGATACGCAGTATTTT. Translation gives CASSLVAAGLSTDTQYF.

The V and J genes are TRBV6-5 and TRBJ1-2, with D possibly TRBD1 on 5 matching bases. V lost 2 bases and J 4 bases, leaving 14 bases between the germline ends. CDR3 length: 15 residues. Germline V gene lookup returns CDR1 MNHEY and CDR2 SVGAGI. The CDR3 spells CASSYTGFLSYGYTF. CDR3 sequence (DNA): TGTGCCAGCAGTTACACAGGCTTCTTGTCCTATGGCTACACCTTC.

The rearrangement joins TRBV18 to TRBJ1-5; D unclear. Trimming cost V 3 bases and J 6 bases, with 9 bases left between them. The CDR3 covers 13 residues. The germline V gene encodes CDR1 KGHSH and CDR2 LQKENI. The DNA for the CDR3 is TGTGCCAGCTCACCTGACTCTGGTCAGCCCCAGCATTTT. This sequence encodes CASSPDSGQPQHF. Complete variable domain (other parts from reference TRBV18 and TRBJ1-5): NAGVMQNPRHLVRRRGQEARLRCSPMKGHSHVYWYRQLPEEGLKFMVYLQKENIIDESGMPKERFSAEFPKEGPSILRIQQVVRGDSAAYFCASSPDSGQPQHFGDGTRLSIL.